This T cell receptor (beta chain) was found in a study of T cells after yellow fever vaccination. V lost 2 bases and J 2 bases, leaving 12 bases between the germline ends. The CDR3 is 16 residues long. The V gene's germline CDR1 is SEHNR and CDR2 FQNEAQ (reference sequence). TCRdb re-analysed the 5' RACE reads in MiXCR, keeping a single row per CDR3 protein. The sample has 550,000 to 750,000 distinct CDR3 sequences; around an eighth are singletons. This clonotype was seen only a few times. This clonotype was obtained from a man aged 25 to 45 who received the YFV17D yellow fever vaccine. V is TRBV7-9 and J is TRBJ2-2; the D is unclear. The sample in question was PBMCs, obtained on the day of the yellow fever booster vaccination. DNA of the CDR3: TGTGCCAGCAGCTTATCCAGGTCTGCAAACACCGGGGAGCTGTTTTTT. Translating gives CASSLSRSANTGELFF.